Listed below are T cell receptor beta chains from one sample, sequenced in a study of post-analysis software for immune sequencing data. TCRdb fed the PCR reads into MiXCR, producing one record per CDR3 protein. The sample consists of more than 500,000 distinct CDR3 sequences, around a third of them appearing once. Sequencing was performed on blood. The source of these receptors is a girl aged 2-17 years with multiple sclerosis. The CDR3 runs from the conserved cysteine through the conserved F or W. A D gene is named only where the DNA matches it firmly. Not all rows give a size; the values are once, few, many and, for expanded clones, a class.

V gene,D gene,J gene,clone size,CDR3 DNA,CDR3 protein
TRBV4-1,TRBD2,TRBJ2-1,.,TGCGCCAGCAGCCAAGAAGATACTAGCGGGGGTCGGTATGAGCAGTTCTTC,CASSQEDTSGGRYEQFF
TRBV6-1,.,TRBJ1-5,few,TGTGCCAGCAGTGATCCCCCACGGGGTCAGCCCCAGCATTTT,CASSDPPRGQPQHF
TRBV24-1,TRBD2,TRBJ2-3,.,TGTGCCACCAGTGACCCCGAGACTAGCGGGGGGGCGGATACGCAGTATTTT,CATSDPETSGGADTQYF
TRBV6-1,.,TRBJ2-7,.,TGTGCCAGCAGTCAAGGGCGACCCTCAGGGGTCCGCTCCTACGAGCAGTACTTC,CASSQGRPSGVRSYEQYF
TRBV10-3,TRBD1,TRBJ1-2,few,TGTGCCACCCGGGACAGGGGCACCTATGGCTACACCTTC,CATRDRGTYGYTF
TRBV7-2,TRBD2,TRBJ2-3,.,TGTGCCAGCAGCCGCAGCGGGGCTCTCACAGATGCGCAGTATTTT,CASSRSGALTDAQYF
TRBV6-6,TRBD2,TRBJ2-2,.,TGTGCCAGCAGTTACGGTGGAAGGACTAGCGGAACCGGGGAGCTGTTTTTT,CASSYGGRTSGTGELFF
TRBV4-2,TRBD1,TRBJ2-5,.,TGTGCCAGCAGAGGGACAGGGGGCACGGGTGAGCAGTACTTC,CASRGTGGTGEQYF
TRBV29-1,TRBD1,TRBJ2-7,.,TGCAGCGTTGACAGGGGGCGCGAGCAGTACTTC,CSVDRGREQYF
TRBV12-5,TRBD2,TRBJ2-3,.,TGTGCTAGTGGTTTTGTTAGCGGGGGGGCTTATACGCAGTATTTT,CASGFVSGGAYTQYF
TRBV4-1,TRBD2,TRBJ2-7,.,TGCGCCAGCAGCCAAGTCACTAGCGGGGGGTACGAGCAGTACTTC,CASSQVTSGGYEQYF
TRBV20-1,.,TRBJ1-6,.,TGCAGTGCTAGCGGCCAGGGGAGAAGAAATTCACCCCTCCACTTT,CSASGQGRRNSPLHF
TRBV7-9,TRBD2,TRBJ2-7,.,TGTGCCAGCAGCGTCGGACTAGGAGTTCGCTACGAGCAGTACTTC,CASSVGLGVRYEQYF
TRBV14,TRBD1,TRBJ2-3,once,TGTGCCAGCAGCCAAGTAAGGGGGCTTGAGTATTTT,CASSQVRGLEYF
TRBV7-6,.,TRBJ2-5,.,TGTGCCAGCAGCCAACGCAGGGAAGATGGGACCCAGTACTTC,CASSQRREDGTQYF
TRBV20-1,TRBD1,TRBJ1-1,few,TGCAGTGCTCCGCGGACAGGGGCGAACACTGAAGCTTTCTTT,CSAPRTGANTEAFF
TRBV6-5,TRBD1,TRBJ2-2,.,TGTGCCAGCAGTCAGGGACAGGGGGCAGTGACCGGGGAGCTGTTTTTT,CASSQGQGAVTGELFF
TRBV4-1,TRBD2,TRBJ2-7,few,TGCGCCAGCAGCACGGGGACTAGCACCCCAATCTACGAGCAGTACTTC,CASSTGTSTPIYEQYF
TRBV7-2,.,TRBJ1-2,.,TGTGCCAGCAGCTCGACCAGGGGATATGGCTACACCTTC,CASSSTRGYGYTF
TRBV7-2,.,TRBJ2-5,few,TGTGCCAGCAGCGTTCAGGGGATGGAGACCCAGTACTTC,CASSVQGMETQYF
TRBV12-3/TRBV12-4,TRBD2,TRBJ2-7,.,TGTGCCAGCAGAGTGGCGGGGGGGCGTTACGAGCAGTACTTC,CASRVAGGRYEQYF
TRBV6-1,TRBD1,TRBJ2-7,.,TGTGCCAGCAGCACAACGGGACAGGGGGCGCTTCAGTACTTC,CASSTTGQGALQYF
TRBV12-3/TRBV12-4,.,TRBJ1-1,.,TGTGCCAGCAGCCGACAGGTGAACACTGAAGCTTTCTTT,CASSRQVNTEAFF
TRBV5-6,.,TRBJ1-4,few,TGTGCCAGCAGCTTAGACAATGAAAAACTGTTTTTT,CASSLDNEKLFF
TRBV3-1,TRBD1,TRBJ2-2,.,TGTGCCAGCAGCCAAGACCCGACAGGGGCGAACACCGGGGAGCTGTTTTTT,CASSQDPTGANTGELFF
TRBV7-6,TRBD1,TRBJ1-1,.,TGTGCCAGCAGCTTAGAGCTCCGGGACAGGGGACGTGAAGCTTTCTTT,CASSLELRDRGREAFF
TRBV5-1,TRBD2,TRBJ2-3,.,TGCGCCAGCAGCTTTTTGTTGATAGCGGGAGATGGAACAGATACGCAGTATTTT,CASSFLLIAGDGTDTQYF
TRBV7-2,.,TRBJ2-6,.,TGTGCCAGACGCCCCTCTGGGGCCAACGTCCTGACTTTC,CARRPSGANVLTF
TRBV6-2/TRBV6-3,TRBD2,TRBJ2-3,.,TGTGCCACCGAGGACCTAGCGGGAAGTCTCACAGATACGCAGTATTTT,CATEDLAGSLTDTQYF
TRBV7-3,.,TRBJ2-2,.,TGTGCCAGCAGCTTGACGGCCAGCACCGGGGAGCGGTTTTTT,CASSLTASTGERFF
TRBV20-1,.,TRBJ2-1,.,TGCAGTGCTAGAGGTCGGGGAGAGCAGTTCTTC,CSARGRGEQFF
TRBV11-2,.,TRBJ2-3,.,TGTGCCAGCAGCTCCTTTGACAGGTGGAGCACAGATACGCAGTATTTT,CASSSFDRWSTDTQYF
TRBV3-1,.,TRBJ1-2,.,TGTGCCAGCAGCCAAGCTGAGGAAGTTGGCTACACCTTC,CASSQAEEVGYTF
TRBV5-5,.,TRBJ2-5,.,TGTGCCAGCAGCCTGATCGGGACAATCCAAGAGACCCAGTACTTC,CASSLIGTIQETQYF
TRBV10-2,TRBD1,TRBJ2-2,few,TGCGCCAGCAGTGCGACAGGGGGAGGGCGACGGAGGACCGGGGAGCTGTTTTTT,CASSATGGGRRRTGELFF
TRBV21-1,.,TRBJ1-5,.,TGTGCCAGCATTAGACAGGGCAATCAGCCCCAGCATTTT,CASIRQGNQPQHF
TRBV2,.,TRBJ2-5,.,TGTGCCAGCAGGGCCGGGATCACTCAAGAGACCCAGTACTTC,CASRAGITQETQYF
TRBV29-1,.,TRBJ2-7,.,TGCAGCGTTGAGTCAGATAGTTACGAGCAGTACTTC,CSVESDSYEQYF
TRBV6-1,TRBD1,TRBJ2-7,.,TGTGCCAGCAGTGATCGTTGGGCAGGGGGCTCCTACGAGCAGTACTTC,CASSDRWAGGSYEQYF
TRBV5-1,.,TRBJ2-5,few,TGCGCCAGCAGCTTGGTCCAGGGGACGGTGGAGACCCAGTACTTC,CASSLVQGTVETQYF
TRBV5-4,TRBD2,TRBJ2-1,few,TGTGCCAGCAGCTTTTGGACTAGCGGGGGGATTAACAATGAGCAGTTCTTC,CASSFWTSGGINNEQFF
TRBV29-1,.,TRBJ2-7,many,TGCAGCGTTTTGGGTTCCTACGAGCAGTACTTC,CSVLGSYEQYF
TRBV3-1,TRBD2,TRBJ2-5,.,TGTGCCAGCAGCCAAGGTCGACTAGCGGAGCAGTACTTC,CASSQGRLAEQYF
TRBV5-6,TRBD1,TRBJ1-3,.,TGTGCCAGCAGCCCCCGGACAGGGTCTGGAAACACCATATATTTT,CASSPRTGSGNTIYF
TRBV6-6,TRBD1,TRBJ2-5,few,TGTGCCAGCAGTTACTCAACAGGGGGCCAGGACCAAGAGACCCAGTACTTC,CASSYSTGGQDQETQYF
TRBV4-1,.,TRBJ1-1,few,TGCGCCAGCAGCCAAGTAATCGGACAGACGAACACTGAAGCTTTCTTT,CASSQVIGQTNTEAFF